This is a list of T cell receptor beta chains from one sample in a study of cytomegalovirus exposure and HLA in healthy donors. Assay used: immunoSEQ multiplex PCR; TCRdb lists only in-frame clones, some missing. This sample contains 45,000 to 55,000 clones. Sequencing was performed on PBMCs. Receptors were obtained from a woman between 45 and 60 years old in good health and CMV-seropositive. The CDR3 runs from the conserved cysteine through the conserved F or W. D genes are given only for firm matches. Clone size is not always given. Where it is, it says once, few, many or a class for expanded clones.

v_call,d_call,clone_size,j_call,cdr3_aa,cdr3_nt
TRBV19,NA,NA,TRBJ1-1,CASSRMRGTEAFF,TGTGCCAGTAGTCGAATGAGAGGGACTGAAGCTTTCTTT
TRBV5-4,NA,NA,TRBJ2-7,CASSQNRGGPYEQYF,TGTGCCAGCAGCCAGAACAGGGGGGGGCCCTACGAGCAGTACTTC
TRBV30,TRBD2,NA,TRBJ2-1,CAWRSGGPDNEQFF,TGTGCCTGGAGATCGGGGGGGCCGGACAATGAGCAGTTCTTC
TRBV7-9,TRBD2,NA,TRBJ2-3,CAPSPKGTSSTFTDTQYF,TGTGCCCCCAGCCCCAAGGGGACTAGCTCTACATTCACAGATACGCAGTATTTT
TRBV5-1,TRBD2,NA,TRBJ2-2,CASSLASLAGGPTGELFF,TGCGCCAGCAGCTTGGCTTCACTAGCGGGAGGGCCCACCGGGGAGCTGTTTTTT
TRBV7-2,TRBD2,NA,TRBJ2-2,CASSSGLAGYTGELFF,TGTGCCAGCAGCTCGGGACTAGCGGGGTACACCGGGGAGCTGTTTTTT
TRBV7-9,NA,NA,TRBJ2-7,CASSSPVRVPFSYEQYF,TGTGCCAGCAGCTCCCCGGTCAGGGTTCCCTTCTCCTACGAGCAGTACTTC
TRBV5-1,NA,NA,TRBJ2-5,CASSFGQQETQYF,TGCGCCAGCAGTTTTGGACAACAAGAGACCCAGTACTTC
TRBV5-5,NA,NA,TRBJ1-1,CAGSLGVMNTEAFF,TGTGCCGGCAGCTTGGGCGTCATGAACACTGAAGCTTTCTTT
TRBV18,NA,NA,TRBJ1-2,CASSPVGGEGYGYTF,TGTGCCAGCTCACCGGTCGGGGGAGAAGGGTATGGCTACACCTTC
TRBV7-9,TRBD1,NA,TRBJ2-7,CASSYPGQTYEQYF,TGTGCCAGCAGCTATCCGGGACAGACCTACGAGCAGTACTTC
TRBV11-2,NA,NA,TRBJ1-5,CASSLGGIGQPQHF,TGTGCCAGCAGCTTAGGAGGCATTGGTCAGCCCCAGCATTTT
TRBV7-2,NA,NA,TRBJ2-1,CASSIDGTSYNEQFF,TGTGCCAGCAGCATTGACGGGACTTCTTACAATGAGCAGTTCTTC
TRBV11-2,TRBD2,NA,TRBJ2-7,CASSLVASGVYEQYF,TGTGCCAGCAGCTTGGTAGCTAGCGGGGTCTACGAGCAGTACTTC
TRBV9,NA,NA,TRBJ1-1,CASSVDGNEAFF,TGTGCCAGCAGCGTAGACGGGAATGAAGCTTTCTTT
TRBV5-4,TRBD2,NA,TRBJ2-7,CASSRLAEGYEQYF,TGTGCCAGCAGCAGACTAGCGGAAGGCTACGAGCAGTACTTC
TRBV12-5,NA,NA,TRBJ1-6,CASGLLASGRDSPLHF,TGTGCTAGTGGTTTGTTGGCGTCAGGCAGGGATTCACCCCTCCACTTT
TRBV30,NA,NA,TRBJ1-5,CVWSRDYSNQPQHF,TGTGTCTGGAGTCGGGATTATAGCAATCAGCCCCAGCATTTT
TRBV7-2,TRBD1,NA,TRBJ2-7,CASSSGQGVYEQYF,TGTGCCAGCAGCTCGGGACAGGGGGTCTACGAGCAGTACTTC
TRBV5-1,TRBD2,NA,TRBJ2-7,CASRPRDYAYEQYF,TGCGCCAGCAGGCCCCGGGACTACGCCTACGAGCAGTACTTC
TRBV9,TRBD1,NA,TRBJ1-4,CASSELQGGNEKLFF,TGTGCCAGCAGCGAATTACAGGGGGGGAATGAAAAACTGTTTTTT
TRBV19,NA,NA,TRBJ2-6,CASSMPGVGANVLTF,TGTGCCAGTAGTATGCCAGGGGTTGGGGCCAACGTCCTGACTTTC
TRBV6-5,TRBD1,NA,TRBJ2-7,CASSGTDSYEQYF,TGTGCCAGCAGCGGGACAGACTCCTACGAGCAGTACTTC
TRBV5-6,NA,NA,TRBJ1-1,CASSSDITEAFF,TGTGCCAGCAGCTCTGACATAACTGAAGCTTTCTTT
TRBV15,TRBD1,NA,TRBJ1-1,CATSRASTGEAFF,TGTGCCACCAGCAGAGCCTCGACAGGGGAAGCTTTCTTT
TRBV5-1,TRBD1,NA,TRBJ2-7,CASGTGVVNEQYF,TGCGCCAGCGGGACAGGGGTAGTCAACGAGCAGTACTTC
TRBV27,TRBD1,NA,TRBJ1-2,CASSSLAQGDYGYTF,TGTGCCAGCAGTTCCCTCGCCCAGGGGGACTATGGCTACACCTTC
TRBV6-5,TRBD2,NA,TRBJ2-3,CASRPTSGVADTQYF,TGTGCCAGCAGGCCCACTAGCGGGGTGGCAGATACGCAGTATTTT
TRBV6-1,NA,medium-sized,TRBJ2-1,CASRGLGDSFF,TGTGCCAGCAGGGGACTCGGGGACTCGTTCTTC
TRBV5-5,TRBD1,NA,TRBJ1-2,CASSSGTGVWYGYTF,TGTGCCAGCAGCTCCGGGACAGGGGTATGGTATGGCTACACCTTC
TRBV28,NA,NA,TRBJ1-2,CASSFHGGNYGYTF,TGTGCCAGCAGTTTCCACGGAGGTAACTATGGCTACACCTTC
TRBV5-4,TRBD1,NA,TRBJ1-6,CASSYTIRTGGFSPLHF,TGTGCCAGCAGCTATACGATTCGGACAGGGGGTTTTTCACCCCTCCACTTT
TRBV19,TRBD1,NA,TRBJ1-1,CASSPGTDNTEAFF,TGTGCCAGTAGTCCAGGGACAGATAACACTGAAGCTTTCTTT
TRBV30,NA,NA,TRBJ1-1,CAWSILPGKLDEAFF,TGTGCCTGGAGTATCCTCCCAGGGAAACTGGATGAAGCTTTCTTT
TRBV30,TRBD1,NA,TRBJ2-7,CAWSLSRDRVRNEQYF,TGTGCCTGGAGTTTATCCCGGGACAGGGTTAGGAACGAGCAGTACTTC
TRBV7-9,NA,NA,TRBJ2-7,CASRPPSTSSYEQYF,TGTGCCAGCAGGCCGCCAAGCACTAGCTCCTACGAGCAGTACTTC
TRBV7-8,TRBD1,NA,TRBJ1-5,CASSESRGLGNQPQHF,TGTGCCAGCAGCGAATCGAGGGGGCTTGGCAATCAGCCCCAGCATTTT
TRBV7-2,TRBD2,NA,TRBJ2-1,CASSHPGLAGLTSYNEQFF,TGTGCCAGCAGCCACCCCGGACTAGCGGGACTAACTTCCTACAATGAGCAGTTCTTC
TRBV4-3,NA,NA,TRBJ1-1,CASSQEGHTPGAFF,TGCGCCAGCAGCCAAGAAGGTCACACCCCCGGGGCTTTCTTT
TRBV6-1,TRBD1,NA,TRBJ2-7,CASSEGFTGVRGLSDEQYF,TGTGCCAGCAGTGAAGGTTTTACAGGGGTTCGGGGATTATCTGACGAGCAGTACTTC
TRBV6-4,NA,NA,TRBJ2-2,CASSASLVAGATGELFF,TGTGCCAGCAGTGCCTCCCTGGTCGCGGGGGCGACCGGGGAGCTGTTTTTT
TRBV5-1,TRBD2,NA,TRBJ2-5,CASSLGTSGAQETQYF,TGCGCCAGCAGCTTAGGGACTAGCGGGGCCCAAGAGACCCAGTACTTC